This TCR beta chain was recorded in a study of T cells after yellow fever vaccination. In this sample, this clonotype turned up many times. Antigen: not known. The trim removed 5 bases at V and 5 bases at J, leaving 9 bases unmatched. The CDR3 runs 15 residues. CDR1 SGHTA and CDR2 FQGNSA come from the germline V gene. TCRdb ran MiXCR on the 5' RACE reads and lists one entry per CDR3 protein. Of roughly 240,000 distinct CDR3 sequences in the sample, approximately 6.3% are singletons; the top ten hold approximately 1.1%. General study findings and limits: FACS-sorted repertoires could harbor abundant contaminating bulk-population clonotypes.

This TCR derives from a man younger than 45 who received the YFV17D yellow fever vaccine. This chain joins TRBV7-2 and TRBJ2-5; 9 bases match TRBD2. This sample comprised CD4+ T cells sorted from PBMCs, obtained on the day of the yellow fever booster vaccination. CDR3 nucleotide sequence: TGTGCCAGCAGCCCCCGGATAGCGGGAGTGGAGACCCAGTACTTC. Protein product: CASSPRIAGVETQYF.